This paragraph covers one T cell receptor beta chain sequence. The CDR3 totals 14 residues. With 2 bases removed from V and 0 bases from J, the gap between germline ends came to 7 bases. CDR1 and CDR2 from the germline V gene are LGHDT and YNNKEL (reference sequence). TCRdb processed the 5' RACE reads anew with MiXCR; each CDR3 protein has one entry. The sample has about 250,000 distinct CDR3 sequences; roughly 14% are singletons. The record originates from a study of T-cell memory formation after mild COVID-19. The sequencing input was PBMCs or a T cell subset sorted from them (not recorded which). The chain links TRBV3-1 to TRBJ1-1; D is ambiguous. The TCR originated in an adult woman who had mild COVID-19 (a few samples of this study predate the infection). Cell type and time point are not known. The CDR3: CASSQTTVNTEAFF. CDR3 DNA sequence: TGTGCCAGCAGCCAAACGACGGTGAACACTGAAGCTTTCTTT.